A selection of T cell receptor beta chains follows, all from one sample in a study of T cell responses to AZD1222 COVID-19 vaccine. Here immunoSEQ multiplex PCR was the method, and the copy in TCRdb shows in-frame clones only, minus some. The sample shows around 150,000 clones, roughly 91% of them seen only once. The sample here was peripheral blood, taken 28 days after the second AZD1222 dose. The receptors were gathered from an adult who received the AZD1222 COVID-19 vaccine. Both conserved end residues are part of each CDR3. Each record gives: clone size, V gene, D gene, J gene, CDR3 protein, CDR3 DNA. The D gene is left open where the match is weak. For some rows the clone size is stated as once, few or many, or as a class when expanded; others skip it.

NA	TRBV30	NA	TRBJ1-3	CAWSARAGNTIYF	TGTGCCTGGAGTGCCCGGGCTGGAAACACCATATATTTT
NA	TRBV18	TRBD1	TRBJ2-7	CASSSGQVSYEQYF	TGTGCCAGCTCCTCGGGACAGGTCTCCTACGAGCAGTACTTC
NA	TRBV15	NA	TRBJ2-2	CATRPLGGGLGGELFF	TGTGCCACCCGTCCCCTGGGAGGGGGATTGGGCGGGGAGCTGTTTTTT
NA	TRBV3-1/TRBV3-2	NA	TRBJ1-1	CASSQVEGSEAFF	TGTGCCAGCAGCCAAGTAGAGGGGTCGGAGGCTTTCTTT
NA	TRBV4-3	TRBD1	TRBJ1-3	CASSQATAGTGAAGNTIYF	TGCGCCAGCAGCCAAGCGACCGCCGGGACAGGGGCCGCTGGAAACACCATATATTTT
NA	TRBV5-1	TRBD1	TRBJ1-3	CASSLGQGQGNTIYF	TGCGCCAGCAGCCTAGGACAGGGGCAGGGAAACACCATATATTTT
once	TRBV27	NA	TRBJ1-2	CASSLDGDYGYTF	TGTGCCAGCAGTTTAGACGGTGACTATGGCTACACCTTC
NA	TRBV7-9	NA	TRBJ1-4	CASSLTAQATNEKLFF	TGTGCCAGCAGCTTAACAGCCCAAGCAACTAATGAAAAACTGTTTTTT
NA	TRBV30	TRBD1	TRBJ2-3	CAWSVQGQGTDTQYF	TGTGCCTGGAGTGTACAGGGACAGGGCACAGATACGCAGTATTTT
NA	TRBV18	TRBD1	TRBJ1-2	CASSQTTGRDYGYTF	TGTGCCAGCTCACAGACGACAGGGCGCGACTATGGCTACACCTTC
NA	TRBV9	TRBD1	TRBJ1-6	CASSVGAGGARSPLHF	TGTGCCAGCAGCGTAGGGGCAGGGGGCGCGAGGTCACCCCTCCACTTT
NA	TRBV5-1	TRBD1	TRBJ2-2	CASSLADREDTGELFF	TGCGCCAGCAGCTTGGCGGACAGGGAGGACACCGGGGAGCTGTTTTTT
NA	TRBV29-1	NA	TRBJ1-4	CSVEIATNEKLFF	TGCAGCGTTGAAATAGCAACTAATGAAAAACTGTTTTTT
once	TRBV5-4	NA	TRBJ1-6	CASSYPSTPLHF	TGTGCCAGCAGCTATCCGTCCACACCCCTCCACTTT
once	TRBV19	NA	TRBJ1-4	CASSRDLNEEKLFF	TGTGCCAGTAGTCGGGACCTCAACGAGGAAAAACTGTTTTTT
NA	TRBV9	TRBD2	TRBJ2-1	CASSRGGSSYNEQFF	TGTGCCAGCAGCCGCGGCGGGAGCTCCTACAATGAGCAGTTCTTC
NA	TRBV5-8	TRBD1	TRBJ1-5	CASSLAGTGSNQPQHF	TGTGCCAGCAGCTTGGCCGGGACAGGGAGCAATCAGCCCCAGCATTTT
NA	TRBV7-6	TRBD1	TRBJ1-2	CASSLGTGTGTTNYGYTF	TGTGCCAGCAGCTTAGGAACTGGGACAGGGACCACCAACTATGGCTACACCTTC
NA	TRBV7-2	TRBD2	TRBJ2-3	CASSLALYSGVSTDTQYF	TGTGCCAGCAGCTTAGCACTTTATAGCGGGGTTAGCACAGATACGCAGTATTTT
NA	TRBV19	TRBD1	TRBJ2-2	CASSRGQDYTGELFF	TGTGCCAGTAGTAGGGGACAGGATTATACCGGGGAGCTGTTTTTT
NA	TRBV24-1	TRBD2	TRBJ2-3	CATAPPAGDYTDTQYF	TGTGCCACCGCCCCCCCGGCGGGGGATTATACAGATACGCAGTATTTT
NA	TRBV15	NA	TRBJ1-5	CATSRADQPQHF	TGTGCCACCAGCAGAGCGGATCAGCCCCAGCATTTT
NA	TRBV18	NA	TRBJ1-3	CASSPDRSLSGSGNTIYF	TGTGCCAGCTCACCAGACAGGTCCCTTTCGGGCTCTGGAAACACCATATATTTT
NA	TRBV5-1	NA	TRBJ2-7	CASWDVTWGEQYF	TGCGCCAGCTGGGATGTAACCTGGGGCGAGCAGTACTTC
NA	TRBV19	NA	TRBJ1-2	CASSIVRGNYGYTF	TGTGCCAGTAGTATAGTTCGGGGTAACTATGGCTACACCTTC
NA	TRBV7-9	TRBD1	TRBJ2-1	CASSLGQGSYNEQFF	TGTGCCAGCAGCTTAGGACAGGGCTCCTACAATGAGCAGTTCTTC
NA	TRBV4-1	TRBD2	TRBJ2-7	CASSPTNRLAYEQYF	TGCGCCAGCAGCCCCACCAACAGACTAGCTTACGAGCAGTACTTC
few	TRBV4-3	TRBD2	TRBJ2-2	CASSHLLAGGPVGTGELFF	TGCGCCAGCAGCCACCTACTAGCGGGAGGGCCCGTTGGCACCGGGGAGCTGTTTTTT
NA	TRBV7-9	NA	TRBJ2-1	CASSLVAGSWNEQFF	TGTGCCAGCAGCTTAGTTGCCGGGAGTTGGAATGAGCAGTTCTTC
few	TRBV15	NA	TRBJ2-1	CATGERDYNEQFF	TGTGCCACCGGGGAAAGAGACTACAATGAGCAGTTCTTC
NA	TRBV6-2/TRBV6-3	NA	TRBJ1-2	CASSYSSGGYTF	TGTGCCAGCAGTTACTCGTCGGGAGGCTACACCTTC
few	TRBV6-5	NA	TRBJ2-2	CASKFESNGGELFF	TGTGCCAGCAAATTCGAGTCAAATGGAGGGGAGCTGTTTTTT